Shown below are 30 T cell receptor beta chains from a single sample sequenced in a study of T cells in Graves' hyperthyroidism and ophthalmopathy. The TCR beta CDR3 regions underwent amplification using RNA transcripts as the source. The HTBI primer set drove a first-round RT-PCR of the TCR CDR3. TCRdb re-called the multiplex PCR reads with MiXCR, one entry per CDR3 protein. The table lists about 640,000 distinct CDR3 sequences, around 21% of them singletons, with 34% in the top ten. Sequencing was carried out using blood. Receptors originate from a man aged 25-45 years with Graves' ophthalmopathy.

This clonotype was observed a few times. This chain links TRBV11-2 with TRBJ2-2, with TRBD2 as a possible D gene (6 bases). The CDR3 consists of 14 residues. Trimming shortened V by 3 bases and J by 6 bases, and 11 bases separated the two germline ends. Germline V lookup: CDR1 SGHAT, CDR2 FQNNGV. CDR3 nucleotide sequence: TGTGCCAGCAGCTTGACCGGGAGTGCCGGGGAGCTGTTTTTT. Amino acids: CASSLTGSAGELFF.

The V gene is TRBV3-1, the J gene TRBJ2-7; D not certain. This CDR3 spans 12 amino acids. V lost 5 bases, J lost 5 bases, and 10 bases lay in between. The germline V gene has CDR1 LGHDT and CDR2 YNNKEL (reference sequence). The CDR3 coding sequence is TGTGCCAGCAGCTCAACTTGGGACGAGCAGTACTTC. Translated: CASSSTWDEQYF.

This clonotype was picked up many times. One junction end does not reproduce the germline sequence, and a read error may be involved. The CDR3 loop reads CASSLAANVYNEQFF. For the CDR3, the DNA is TGTGCCAGCAGCCTAGCCGCGAACGTCTACAATGAGCAGTTCTTC. The rearrangement joins TRBV11-1 to TRBJ2-1, with D possibly being TRBD2 (5 bases). The CDR3 spans 15 residues. Germline CDR1 and CDR2: SGHAT and FQDESV (reference sequence).

There are many counts of this clonotype. The chain joins TRBV7-2 to TRBJ2-7, with D uncertain. The CDR3 is made up of 14 amino acids. Germline V gene sequence: CDR1 SGHTA, CDR2 FQGNSA. V lost 1 base to trimming and J lost 2 bases, with 9 bases between them. The DNA for the CDR3 is TGTGCCAGCAGCTTAGTGGAAGGCCCCTACGAGCAGTACTTC. Amino acid sequence: CASSLVEGPYEQYF.

This clonotype was counted many times. This chain uses TRBV5-1 with TRBJ2-1, with 12 nucleotides matching TRBD2. The V and J ends lost 4 bases and 7 bases, in that order; junction bases with no gene match: 3. CDR1 is SGHRS, CDR2 YFSETQ, per germline. There are 14 residues in the CDR3. DNA of the CDR3: TGCGCCAGCAGCCTTGGACTAGCGGGGAATGAGCAGTTCTTC. Its translation is CASSLGLAGNEQFF.

The chain couples TRBV18 to TRBJ2-7, with TRBD2 as a possible D gene (6 bases). Trimming cost V 6 bases and J 7 bases, with 10 bases left between them. From germline, CDR1 is KGHSH and CDR2 LQKENI. This CDR3 comprises 11 residues. The CDR3 region has the DNA TGTGCCAGCTCCACTGGGAGGGAGCAGTACTTC. This codes for CASSTGREQYF.

This clonotype was recorded many times. The chain recombines TRBV3-1 with TRBJ2-1; D is possibly TRBD1 or TRBD2 (5 bases each). This CDR3 region has 16 residues. The V gene lost 1 base and the J gene lost 7 bases, with 17 bases spanning the gap. Per the germline V gene, CDR1 is LGHDT and CDR2 is YNNKEL (reference sequence). Written as DNA, the CDR3 is TGTGCCAGCAGCCAAGTATTAGCGCTAAAGGGGAATGAGCAGTTCTTC. Translating it yields CASSQVLALKGNEQFF.

There are many counts of this clonotype. The V and J genes are TRBV7-8 and TRBJ2-7; no clear D. This CDR3 comprises 13 residues. The germline V and J ends were trimmed by 4 bases and 3 bases, with 10 bases remaining between them. The germline V gene encodes CDR1 SGHVS and CDR2 FQNEAQ. The CDR3 loop reads CASSSRLVYEQYF. The CDR3 nucleotides are TGTGCCAGCAGCTCCCGACTGGTCTACGAGCAGTACTTC.

The chain recombines TRBV12-5 with TRBJ2-7; a possible D gene is TRBD2 (6 bases). The germline gives CDR1 LGHNT, CDR2 FRNRAP. The CDR3 length is 15 residues. The V gene lost 4 bases and the J gene lost 4 bases, with 17 bases spanning the gap. DNA of the CDR3: TGTGCTAGTGGTTCTAGACAGCCCCGGGGGTACGAGCAGTACTTC. Translated, it gives CASGSRQPRGYEQYF.

This clonotype was counted at least ten times. The chain carries TRBV11-2 and TRBJ2-7; no clear D gene. V shed 3 bases and J shed 2 bases, with 8 bases lying between them. The CDR3 runs to 13 residues. Per germline, CDR1 SGHAT and CDR2 FQNNGV. DNA for the CDR3: TGTGCCAGCAGCTTCGGTGCCACCTACGAGCAGTACTTC. Its protein is CASSFGATYEQYF.

This clonotype was seen many times. The V and J genes are TRBV2 and TRBJ1-6; 12 nucleotides match TRBD1. The germline V gene encodes CDR1 SNHLY and CDR2 FYNNEI. Germline trimming cut 8 bases from V and 7 bases from J; bases unmatched to any gene: 6. The CDR3 has 15 amino acids. The CDR3 nucleotides read TGTGCCAGCGGTGCCGGGACAGGGGGCAATTCACCCCTCCACTTT. It specifies CASGAGTGGNSPLHF.

This clonotype was detected a few times. DNA of the CDR3: TGTGCCACCAGACCCAGGGGCGCAGATACGCAGTATTTT. This gives the protein CATRPRGADTQYF. The chain combines TRBV24-1 with TRBJ2-3; D might be TRBD1 (6 bases). Germline V lookup: CDR1 KGHDR, CDR2 SFDVKD. The V end lost 7 bases, the J end lost 4 bases, and 11 bases lay between the germline ends. The CDR3 has 13 amino acids.

The CDR3 protein is CATRDDLTYEQFF. The CDR3 DNA reads TGTGCCACAAGGGACGATTTGACCTACGAGCAGTTCTTC. V usage is TRBV7-9 and J usage is TRBJ2-7; D assignment may be TRBD1 or TRBD2 (5 bases each). The DNA end lines up better with TRBJ2-1; the J call may be wrong. The germline V gene encodes CDR1 SEHNR and CDR2 FQNEAQ (reference sequence). The CDR3 consists of 13 residues.

The rearrangement joins TRBV20-1 to TRBJ2-7, with D maybe TRBD1 (5 bases). The CDR3 has 13 amino acids. Trimming cost V 3 bases and J 2 bases, with 11 bases left between them. Germline V gives CDR1 DFQATT, CDR2 SNEGSKA (reference sequence). DNA of the CDR3: TGCAGTGCTAGGCCCCCGGACACCTACGAGCAGTACTTC. Its translation: CSARPPDTYEQYF.

The chain carries TRBV28 and TRBJ2-5; TRBD1 matches 7 bases. V was pared by 4 bases and J by 7 bases, with 3 bases of the junction left unmatched. Germline lookup yields CDR1 MDHEN and CDR2 SYDVKM. This CDR3 region has 12 residues. CDR3 loop: CASSSTGPTQYF. CDR3 DNA sequence: TGTGCCAGCAGTTCGACAGGGCCGACCCAGTACTTC.

V and J are TRBV5-4 and TRBJ2-3; the D is unclear. Per the germline V gene, CDR1 is SGHNT and CDR2 is YYREEE (reference sequence). The CDR3 covers 14 residues. V shed 1 base and J shed 6 bases, with 12 bases lying between them. The CDR3 DNA reads TGTGCCAGCAGCTTGATGATCGACTCGGATACGCAGTATTTT. Amino acids: CASSLMIDSDTQYF.

This clonotype occurred a few times. This chain's CDR3 is CASLEGKYTKQYF. As DNA, the CDR3 is TGTGCCAGCCTCGAAGGCAAATATACGAAGCAGTACTTC. This chain uses TRBV28 with TRBJ2-7; no firm D call. The CDR3 sequence is 13 residues long. Germline CDR1 is MDHEN and CDR2 is SYDVKM. V lost 8 bases to trimming and J lost 8 bases, with 19 bases between them.

The V call is TRBV11-1, the J call TRBJ2-1; tentatively, D is TRBD1 or TRBD2 (5 bases each). The V and J ends lost 5 bases and 9 bases respectively, with 20 bases between them. The CDR3 sequence is 15 residues long. From germline, CDR1 is SGHAT and CDR2 FQDESV (reference sequence). The CDR3 is CASSPQGEVGSEQFF. As DNA, the CDR3 is TGTGCCAGCAGCCCTCAGGGAGAGGTTGGGAGTGAGCAGTTCTTC.

This chain connects TRBV20-1 to TRBJ2-5; TRBD2 matches 11 bases. Germline V lookup: CDR1 DFQATT, CDR2 SNEGSKA (reference sequence). V shed 6 bases, J shed 0 bases, and the junction held 15 bases outside the gene matches. This CDR3 spans 18 amino acids. Written as DNA, the CDR3 is TGCAGTGCCCAAGGCTTACTAGCGGGGGAGGGGGACCAAGAGACCCAGTACTTC. Protein: CSAQGLLAGEGDQETQYF.

This clonotype was counted between two and nine times. The gene calls are TRBV29-1 and TRBJ2-1; D gene unclear. The CDR3 consists of 14 residues. Germline CDR1 reads SQVTM; CDR2 reads ANQGSEA. Trimming took off 3 bases at V and 0 bases at J, with 9 bases between the two ends. CDR3 DNA sequence: TGCAGCGTTGAGGAAACCCGCTCCTACAATGAGCAGTTCTTC. It is translated as CSVEETRSYNEQFF.

This clonotype came up a few times. The CDR3 DNA sequence: TGTGCCAGCAGCTTAGTTAAGACAGGGGTCTCCTACGAGCAGTACTTC. Translating it yields CASSLVKTGVSYEQYF. The chain recombines TRBV7-8 with TRBJ2-7, with 8 bases aligning to TRBD1. This CDR3 has 16 amino acids. Germline loops: CDR1 SGHVS, CDR2 FQNEAQ. Trimming removed 1 base from V and 0 bases from J; junction bases left unmatched: 5.

The J gene is TRBJ2-1, the V gene TRBV19; unclear D gene. This CDR3 is built from 16 residues. V lost 5 bases and J lost 3, with 17 bases in between. The germline V gene has CDR1 LNHDA and CDR2 SQIVND (reference sequence). The chain's CDR3 is CASSVSMASYYNEQFF. The CDR3 DNA sequence: TGTGCCAGTAGTGTCTCTATGGCGAGCTACTACAATGAGCAGTTCTTC.

A few counts support this clonotype. V gene TRBV14 combines with J gene TRBJ2-1; D gene unclear. The germline CDR1 and CDR2 sequences are SGHDN and FVKESK. The CDR3 covers 18 residues. The V end was cut by 6 bases, the J end by 5 bases, with 26 bases between. The CDR3 protein is CASSPRSVGKVTHNEQFF. Written as DNA, the CDR3 is TGTGCCAGCAGTCCCCGAAGCGTGGGGAAGGTAACCCACAATGAGCAGTTCTTC.

In its sample, this clonotype was seen a few times. The genes are TRBV6-1 and TRBJ2-3, with 15 bases aligning to TRBD2. Germline V lookup: CDR1 MNHNS, CDR2 SASEGT. The CDR3 length is 16 residues. Unmatched junction bases numbered 4, after V lost 4 bases and J lost 5 bases. The CDR3 nucleotides are TGTGCCAGCAGTGGGACTAGCGGGAGGGCGATAGATACGCAGTATTTT. Residues: CASSGTSGRAIDTQYF.

This clonotype appeared many times. V usage is TRBV5-1 and J usage is TRBJ2-1, with 13 bases matching TRBD2. V shed 4 bases and J 10 bases; nucleotides not matched to a gene: 2. There are 13 residues in the CDR3. Germline V lookup: CDR1 SGHRS, CDR2 YFSETQ. This CDR3 is CASSRTSGGEQFF. Written as DNA, the CDR3 is TGCGCCAGCAGCAGGACTAGCGGGGGCGAGCAGTTCTTC.

A few counts support this clonotype. V gene TRBV29-1 combines with J gene TRBJ1-2, with 8 bases aligning to TRBD1. The germline V gene has CDR1 SQVTM and CDR2 ANQGSEA. With V trimmed by 4 bases and J by 5 bases, 9 bases remained unmatched. This CDR3 comprises 14 residues. This chain's CDR3 is CSVGLRGQEYGYTF. In DNA, the CDR3 is TGCAGCGTTGGCCTCAGGGGGCAGGAGTATGGCTACACCTTC.

This clonotype was seen ten or more times. The J gene is TRBJ1-1, the V gene TRBV3-1; D remains ambiguous. Germline V gene lookup returns CDR1 LGHDT and CDR2 YNNKEL (reference sequence). The CDR3 spans 14 residues. With 1 base removed from V and 2 bases from J, the gap between germline ends came to 8 bases. The CDR3 region has the DNA TGTGCCAGCAGCCAAGGACCGGTAAACACTGAAGCTTTCTTT. Protein product: CASSQGPVNTEAFF.

In this sample, this clonotype turned up a few times. The rearrangement uses TRBV6-2 or TRBV6-3 and TRBJ2-2; TRBD2 matches at 14 bases. V shed 7 bases, J shed 5 bases, and the junction held 12 bases outside the gene matches. The length of the CDR3 is 18 residues. Germline V gene data show CDR1 as MNHEY and CDR2 as SVGEGT. The CDR3 DNA is TGTGCCAGCAATCCGGGACTAGCGGGAGTGTTGGGGACCGGGGAGCTGTTTTTT. It is translated as CASNPGLAGVLGTGELFF.

In its sample, this clonotype was seen a few times. The chain employs TRBV5-1 and TRBJ2-1; a weak D match, TRBD2 (7 bases). With 7 bases removed from V and 5 bases from J, the gap between germline ends came to 16 bases. Germline V gene sequence: CDR1 SGHRS, CDR2 YFSETQ. There are 14 residues in the CDR3. CDR3 in amino acids: CASGRRGPDNEQFF. The CDR3, as DNA: TGCGCCAGCGGCCGGCGGGGGCCAGACAATGAGCAGTTCTTC.

This clonotype showed up many times. V and J are TRBV18 and TRBJ2-7; weak D call: TRBD2 (6 bases). The CDR3 has 15 residues. V was cut by 2 bases and J by 2 bases, with 13 bases left in between. The germline gives CDR1 KGHSH, CDR2 LQKENI. Written as DNA, the CDR3 is TGTGCCAGCTCACCAGGGGGGACCCGGGCCTACGAGCAGTACTTC. Translating gives CASSPGGTRAYEQYF.